This T cell receptor (beta chain) was recovered during a study of blood T cell repertoires in COVID-19. In the study overall: Sites across the United States, Italy and Spain contributed samples from acute and convalescent COVID-19. PBMCs, B-cell-depleted T cells, or T cells provided the cDNA or gDNA that made up the material.

Authors' analysis steps: Estimation of nucleated cell counts relied on the amplification of reference gene primers. Data came from immunoSEQ multiplex PCR; TCRdb stores just in-frame clones and leaves some out. V, J and clone size were drawn from that table, and D and trimming were deduced from the DNA. The table has approximately 670,000 clones, just under 90% seen once. Between the trimmed V and J ends, which lost 8 bases and 1 base, there was a span of 11 bases. Looked up from germline, CDR1 is MNHEY and CDR2 is SVGAGI. The CDR3 has 13 residues. Sample: peripheral blood. The chain couples TRBV6-5 to TRBJ1-2; D is perhaps TRBD1 (5 bases). This TCR was sampled from a woman under 30 with acute or convalescent COVID-19. The CDR3 loop is CASFRQFNYGYTF. The CDR3 DNA follows: TGTGCCAGCTTCAGACAGTTTAACTATGGCTACACCTTC.